The next 23 T cell receptor beta chains were all read from a single sample in a study of blood T cell repertoires in COVID-19. Method: immunoSEQ multiplex PCR; TCRdb's copy keeps in-frame clones and lacks some. The sample carries some 150,000 clones, around four fifths recorded once. The specimen sequenced was PBMCs or T cells enriched from blood (not recorded which). The receptors were sampled from a woman aged 45 to 65 who had recovered from COVID-19.

The CDR3 protein is CASSQDLGAGVGTGELFF. The CDR3 DNA is TGCGCCAGCAGCCAAGATCTGGGAGCGGGAGTAGGCACCGGGGAGCTGTTTTTT. The chain links TRBV4-3 to TRBJ2-2; 8 nucleotides align to TRBD2. The CDR3 runs 18 residues. The germline V gene encodes CDR1 LGHNA and CDR2 YSLEER. With 0 bases clipped from V and 4 bases from J, the junction kept 10 bases outside the gene matches.

This sequence joins TRBV4-1 and TRBJ1-5; TRBD1 matches 12 bases. The trim removed 1 base at V and 5 bases at J, leaving 3 bases unmatched. The CDR3 is 16 amino acids. The V gene's germline CDR1 is MGHRA and CDR2 YSYEKL. For the CDR3, the DNA is TGCGCCAGCAGCCAAGGGGACAGGGGGCCTTATCAGCCCCAGCATTTT. Its translation is CASSQGDRGPYQPQHF.

This clone is a singleton in its sample. The V call is TRBV20-1, the J call TRBJ1-6; TRBD1 aligns across 8 bases. CDR1 is DFQATT and CDR2 is SNEGSKA in the germline V gene (reference sequence). There are 16 residues in the CDR3. V lost 3 bases, J lost 0 bases, and 4 bases stayed unmatched. The CDR3 protein is CSASQQGASYNSPLHF. The CDR3 coding sequence is TGCAGTGCTAGTCAGCAGGGGGCCTCCTATAATTCACCCCTCCACTTT.

The CDR3 sequence is CASSLTGGKRAFF. Here the CDR3 DNA reads TGTGCCAGCAGTTTAACAGGGGGCAAGCGAGCTTTCTTT. The chain has TRBV12-3 or TRBV12-4 and TRBJ1-1; 9 bases map to TRBD1. This CDR3 spans 13 amino acids. The V and J ends lost 2 bases and 10 bases, in that order; junction bases with no gene match: 5.

This clone has a handful of counts. This chain uses TRBV12-3 or TRBV12-4 with TRBJ2-2, with D unresolved. Trimming removed 6 bases from V and 6 bases from J, with 11 bases in between. The CDR3 has 13 amino acids. CDR3 residues: CASRFPFPGELFF. DNA for the CDR3: TGTGCCAGCAGGTTCCCGTTCCCCGGGGAGCTGTTTTTT.

V gene TRBV6-5 combines with J gene TRBJ2-3, with 9 nucleotides matching TRBD2. The V gene end was trimmed by 6 bases and the J gene end by 1 base; junction bases not matched to a gene: 5. This CDR3 comprises 15 residues. Germline V lookup: CDR1 MNHEY, CDR2 SVGAGI. This CDR3 is CASRLRTSGTDTQYF. The CDR3 coding sequence is TGTGCCAGCAGGCTCAGGACTAGCGGCACAGATACGCAGTATTTT.

The chain combines TRBV11-2 with TRBJ2-3, with a possible D match to TRBD1 (5 bases). The CDR3 length is 18 residues. The V end lost 5 bases, the J end lost 5 bases, and 26 bases lay between the germline ends. Germline CDR1 reads SGHAT; CDR2 reads FQNNGV. CDR3: CASSLRVVGLSSRDTQYF. CDR3 coding DNA: TGTGCCAGCAGCCTCAGAGTCGTGGGGCTCTCCTCGAGAGATACGCAGTATTTT.

This clone was detected only a few times. The chain couples TRBV19 to TRBJ2-2, with TRBD2 matching over 16 bases. CDR3 length equals 19 residues. J gave up 0 bases and V 7 bases, and 8 bases lay outside the gene matches. CDR1 and CDR2 from the germline V gene are LNHDA and SQIVND (reference sequence). CDR3 bases: TGTGCCAGTAAAACCCCGGGACTAGCGGGAGGGCCGAACACCGGGGAGCTGTTTTTT. Protein product: CASKTPGLAGGPNTGELFF.

The rearrangement joins TRBV5-1 to TRBJ1-1; D possibly corresponds to TRBD1 (5 bases). Trimming cost V 0 bases and J 4 bases, with 13 bases left between them. CDR1 is SGHRS, CDR2 YFSETQ, per germline. The CDR3 is 15 amino acids. CDR3 sequence reads: CASSLAAGGGTEAFF. Here the CDR3 DNA reads TGCGCCAGCAGCTTGGCCGCCGGGGGAGGCACTGAAGCTTTCTTT.

The chain combines TRBV21-1 with TRBJ1-1. TRBV21-1 is a pseudogene segment. This CDR3 is built from 15 residues. This CDR3 is CASSKAAGGNTEAFF. CDR3 sequence (DNA): TGTGCCAGCAGCAAAGCGGCGGGGGGGAACACTGAAGCTTTCTTT.

In its sample, this clone was seen a few times. The chain employs TRBV5-1 and TRBJ1-2; D is undetermined. Germline V gene lookup returns CDR1 SGHRS and CDR2 YFSETQ. This CDR3 has 16 amino acids. V was clipped by 4 bases and J by 3 bases, with 19 bases between them. The CDR3 coding sequence is TGCGCCAGCAGCCTTAGCCCGGCGACCGGGTACTATGGCTACACCTTC. Amino acids: CASSLSPATGYYGYTF.

The chain links TRBV6-5 to TRBJ1-1; D is uncertain. The CDR3 has 10 residues. CDR1 and CDR2 (germline): MNHEY, SVGAGI. V lost 11 bases and J 5 bases, leaving 9 bases between the germline ends. Here the CDR3 DNA reads TGTGCCGTCGGGGTTACTGAAGCTTTCTTT. Encoded protein: CAVGVTEAFF.

The gene calls are TRBV7-6 and TRBJ2-2; a possible D gene is TRBD1 (5 bases). The CDR3 extends over 13 amino acids. In germline, CDR1 is SGHVS, CDR2 FNYEAQ. Trimming took off 8 bases at V and 1 base at J, with 8 bases between the two ends. CDR3 bases: TGTGCCAGCGGAACAGGGAACACCGGGGAGCTGTTTTTT. Amino acid sequence: CASGTGNTGELFF.

V usage is TRBV6-5 and J usage is TRBJ2-1, with a weak D call TRBD2 (5 bases). CDR3 length: 13 amino acids. Germline CDR1 reads MNHEY; CDR2 reads SVGAGI. V lost 3 bases, J lost 9 bases, and 12 bases lay in between. The CDR3 DNA follows: TGTGCCAGCAGTTATACGCTAGCAGCTGAGCAGTTCTTC. It encodes CASSYTLAAEQFF.

This clone occurred once. The chain links TRBV3-1 (or the pseudogene TRBV3-2) to TRBJ1-2; 8 nucleotides match TRBD1. Trimming took 4 bases from V and 7 from J; bases not matched to a gene: 11. The CDR3 contains 15 residues. The germline V gene has CDR1 LGHDT and CDR2 YNNKEL (reference sequence). The CDR3, as DNA: TGTGCCAGCAGCCCTGACAGGGGACGGCGGTCTGGCTACACCTTC. It yields the protein CASSPDRGRRSGYTF.

The chain combines TRBV28 with TRBJ1-6; D may be TRBD1 (6 bases). Germline lookup yields CDR1 MDHEN and CDR2 SYDVKM. There are 15 residues in the CDR3. Trimming pared 1 base from V and 7 bases from J, leaving 11 bases between. CDR3 sequence (DNA): TGTGCCAGCAGTTTATTGGACAGAACGAATTCACCCCTCCACTTT. It codes for CASSLLDRTNSPLHF.

The chain employs TRBV29-1 and TRBJ2-2, with D possibly matching TRBD1 (5 bases). Between the trimmed V and J ends, which lost 3 bases and 6 bases, there was a span of 11 bases. This CDR3 has 13 amino acids. Per the germline V gene, CDR1 is SQVTM and CDR2 is ANQGSEA. The CDR3 DNA reads TGCAGCGTTGAGGACATCCTGCCCGGGGAGCTGTTTTTT. Amino acids: CSVEDILPGELFF.

A single count supports this clone. The junction departs from the called germline gene at one end, perhaps through a read error. CDR3 sequence: CASSLGQSVLF. In DNA form, the CDR3 reads TGTGCCAGTAGTTTGGGACAGTCCGTACTCTTT. The V and J genes are TRBV19 and TRBJ1-1; 7 bases fit TRBD1. In germline, CDR1 is LNHDA, CDR2 SQIVND (reference sequence). CDR3 length: 11 amino acids.

A single count supports this clone. The DNA of the CDR3 is TGTGCCAGCAGCTTGGGCCGCTCAGGGGGCGCGGGGGGAAACACCATATATTTT. Protein: CASSLGRSGGAGGNTIYF. The chain has TRBV5-4 and TRBJ1-3; 8 bases map to TRBD1. The CDR3 runs 18 residues. Germline lookup yields CDR1 SGHNT and CDR2 YYREEE (reference sequence). V lost 0 bases to trimming and J lost 4 bases; unmatched junction nucleotides: 12.

This chain uses TRBV10-3 with TRBJ2-5; TRBD2 aligns across 7 bases. Germline V lookup: CDR1 ENHRY, CDR2 SYGVKD. The CDR3 extends over 13 amino acids. V was clipped by 4 bases and J by 5 bases; unmatched bases: 4. The CDR3 DNA sequence: TGTGCCATCAGTGGGGAGGGAGCTGAGACCCAGTACTTC. The encoded protein is CAISGEGAETQYF.

This clone was seen more than once but under ten times. V and J are TRBV9 and TRBJ1-1; TRBD1 aligns across 9 bases. This CDR3 has 16 residues. The germline CDR1 and CDR2 sequences are SGDLS and YYNGEE. V shed 1 base, J shed 1 base, and the junction held 5 bases outside the gene matches. The CDR3 here is CASSVMGTGRNTEAFF. In DNA form, the CDR3 reads TGTGCCAGCAGCGTAATGGGGACAGGGCGGAACACTGAAGCTTTCTTT.

The V gene is TRBV18, the J gene TRBJ2-7; 8 bases agree with TRBD2. V trimming: 3 bases; J trimming: 6 bases; junction bases outside the gene matches: 4. This CDR3 has 13 residues. Germline CDR1 and CDR2: KGHSH and LQKENI. CDR3 sequence (DNA): TGTGCCAGCTCACCCTCGGGGGGGAGCGAGCAGTACGTC. Protein sequence: CASSPSGGSEQYV.

The chain has TRBV9 and TRBJ2-5; TRBD2 aligns across 7 bases. This CDR3 has 13 residues. J was trimmed by 5 bases and V by 3 bases; bases with no gene match: 4. The V gene's germline CDR1 is SGDLS and CDR2 YYNGEE. CDR3 residues: CASSAGLVETQYF. DNA of the CDR3: TGTGCCAGCAGCGCCGGACTAGTGGAGACCCAGTACTTC.